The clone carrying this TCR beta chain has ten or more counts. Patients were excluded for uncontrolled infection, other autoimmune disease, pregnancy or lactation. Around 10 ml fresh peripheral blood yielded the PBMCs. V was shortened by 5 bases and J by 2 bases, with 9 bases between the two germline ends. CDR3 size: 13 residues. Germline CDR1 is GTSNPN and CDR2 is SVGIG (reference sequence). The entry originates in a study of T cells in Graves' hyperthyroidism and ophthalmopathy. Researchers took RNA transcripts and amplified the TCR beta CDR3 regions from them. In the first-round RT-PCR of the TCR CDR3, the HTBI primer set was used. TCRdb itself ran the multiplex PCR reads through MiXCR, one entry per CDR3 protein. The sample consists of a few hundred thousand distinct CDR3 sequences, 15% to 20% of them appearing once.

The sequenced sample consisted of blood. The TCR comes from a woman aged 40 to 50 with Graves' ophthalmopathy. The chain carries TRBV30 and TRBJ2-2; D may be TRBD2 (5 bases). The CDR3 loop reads CAWQAVNTGELFF. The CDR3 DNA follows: TGTGCCTGGCAAGCGGTAAACACCGGGGAGCTGTTTTTT. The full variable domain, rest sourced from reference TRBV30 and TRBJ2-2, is SQTIHQWPATLVQPVGSPLSLECTVEGTSNPNLYWYRQAAGRGLQLLFYSVGIGQISSEVPQNLSASRPQDRQFILSSKKLLLSDSGFYLCAWQAVNTGELFFGEGSRLTVL.